This TCR beta chain was observed in a study of cytotoxic CD8 clonotypes in ibrutinib-treated CLL. Study as a whole: Of a cohort that held some 10 relapsed/refractory and some 14 treatment-naive patients, some 17 were IGHV unmutated. Mean productive templates were about 260,000; mean productive rearrangements were fewer than 95,000.

Cryopreserved PBMCs supplied about 2 micrograms of genomic DNA for TCR beta libraries. TCRdb keeps only in-frame clones here, not all; method: immunoSEQ multiplex PCR. The sample has around 310,000 clones, 70% to 80% seen once. Germline V gene lookup returns CDR1 SGHVS and CDR2 FNYEAQ. V was clipped by 5 bases and J by 0 bases, with 13 bases between them. The CDR3 loop spans 15 amino acids. This TCR was recovered from a human donor with chronic lymphocytic leukemia. The starting material was PBMCs, obtained before ibrutinib treatment. The J gene is TRBJ2-5, the V gene TRBV7-6, with a weak D call TRBD1 (6 bases). CDR3 residues: CASSQRRDNQETQYF. CDR3 nucleotides: TGTGCCAGCAGCCAACGTCGGGACAACCAAGAGACCCAGTACTTC.